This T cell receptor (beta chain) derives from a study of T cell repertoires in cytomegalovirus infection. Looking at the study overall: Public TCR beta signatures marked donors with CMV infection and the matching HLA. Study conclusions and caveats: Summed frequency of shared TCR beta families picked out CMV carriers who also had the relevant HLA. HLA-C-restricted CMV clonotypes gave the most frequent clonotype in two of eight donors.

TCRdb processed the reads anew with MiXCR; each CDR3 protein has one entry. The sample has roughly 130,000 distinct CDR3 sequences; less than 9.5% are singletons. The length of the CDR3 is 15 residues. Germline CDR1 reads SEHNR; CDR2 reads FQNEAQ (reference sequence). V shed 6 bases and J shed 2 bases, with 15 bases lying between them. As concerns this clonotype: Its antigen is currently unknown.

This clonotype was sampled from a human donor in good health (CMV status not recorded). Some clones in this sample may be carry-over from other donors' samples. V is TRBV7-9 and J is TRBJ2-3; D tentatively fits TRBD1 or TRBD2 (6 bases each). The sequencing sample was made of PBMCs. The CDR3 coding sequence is TGTGCCAGCAGTCGGTCCGGGGGCGTCACAGATACGCAGTATTTT. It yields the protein CASSRSGGVTDTQYF.